This T cell receptor (beta chain) was captured in a study of T cell responses to AZD1222 COVID-19 vaccine (dated by TCRdb to 2020 to 2023). In terms of the full investigation: AZD1222 recipients whose second dose came at about 4 weeks and those whose second dose came at about 12 weeks were combined into one group, since spike-specific TCR depth and breadth did not differ between the two schedules. Trial participants were enrolled into age subgroups of 18-55, 56-69 and 70-plus years, which contained around 150, 29 and 61 TCR-sequenced participants, respectively. A total of roughly 240 trial participants underwent TCR sequencing, of whom 207 received two doses of AZD1222 and about 25 received two doses of the MenACWY control vaccine.

Taken with the paper, the label for time point translates to: baseline before first vaccination. Samples from vaccinated people were obtained from the UK trials COV001 and COV002, which included a single-blind randomized controlled phase 2/3 trial of AZD1222 (ChAdOx1 nCoV-19) in healthy adults. For TCRbeta chain sequencing, PBMC samples were collected from trial participants at day 0 and at day 28 after the second dose. To note about this clone: Its antigen remains undetermined. Per-base qualities were not stored, and no clone one base away is much larger.

Including cysteine and phenylalanine, the CDR3 has 15 amino acids. Kept here is only the CDR3 DNA, which spans 45 bases and is read in frame from base 1. The germline V gene encodes CDR1 MNHEY and CDR2 SVGEGT. V drops 0 bases and J drops 4 bases, leaving 10 bases in between. Overall study outcomes, separate from this receptor: The 56-69-year group was small, and its depth increase did not reach significance, likely because of low power. The whole spike protein was spanned by vaccine-associated CD4 TCRs, and dominant responses were seen in regions 160-218 and 743-854. Reportedly, close to half of the unique spike-specific TCRs recognized epitopes lying outside the regions that are mutated in the B.1.351 and B.1.1.7 variants. After two AZD1222 doses, both the breadth and the depth of spike-specific TCRs were significantly higher than at day 0 and than in MenACWY recipients. Participants were mostly white British and included more females than males, and it was suggested by the authors that clonal diversity may have been underestimated. Only five or six AZD1222 recipients were SARS-CoV-2 seropositive at baseline, limiting conclusions about previously exposed vaccinees. Because no day 14 peak-response samples were available, repertoires were characterized only after the peak T cell response.

The CDR3 regions of human TCRbeta chains were analyzed by immunosequencing. For the original study's pipeline: TCRs in the repertoires were compared against a reference library of SARS-CoV-2-specific TCRs that had been generated with the MIRA antigen-specificity platform. Breadth meant the fraction of unique TCRs that were SARS-CoV-2-associated, whereas depth meant the fraction of total T cells that were SARS-CoV-2-associated. Using the MIRA data, each spike-specific TCR was assigned both to the spike region to which the TCR was reactive and to a CD4 or CD8 class. Log10-transformed breadth and depth values were compared by one-way ANOVA with Sidak's multiple comparisons tests. Here the immuneACCESS table is served through TCRdb, limited to in-frame sequences with V and J called. Missing clones are a known gap in these copies; in checked studies unresolved V genes cover under half, and the rest lacks a known reason. D and trimming were read from the DNA, whereas the V and J calls and clone size are those reported in that table. This sample is represented by about 130,000 clones; around 90% of them were singletons. The ten top clones hold 1.9% of the sample.

The TCR comes from an adult in good health. Rearrangement joined TRBV6-2 or TRBV6-3 to TRBJ1-5; matching of 5 bases hints at TRBD1 as the D gene. The source material was peripheral blood, sampled on day 0 of AZD1222 vaccination. At the DNA level, the sequence is TGTGCCAGCAGTTACTCGAGACAGACGAATCAGCCCCAGCATTTT. Its product reads: CASSYSRQTNQPQHF.